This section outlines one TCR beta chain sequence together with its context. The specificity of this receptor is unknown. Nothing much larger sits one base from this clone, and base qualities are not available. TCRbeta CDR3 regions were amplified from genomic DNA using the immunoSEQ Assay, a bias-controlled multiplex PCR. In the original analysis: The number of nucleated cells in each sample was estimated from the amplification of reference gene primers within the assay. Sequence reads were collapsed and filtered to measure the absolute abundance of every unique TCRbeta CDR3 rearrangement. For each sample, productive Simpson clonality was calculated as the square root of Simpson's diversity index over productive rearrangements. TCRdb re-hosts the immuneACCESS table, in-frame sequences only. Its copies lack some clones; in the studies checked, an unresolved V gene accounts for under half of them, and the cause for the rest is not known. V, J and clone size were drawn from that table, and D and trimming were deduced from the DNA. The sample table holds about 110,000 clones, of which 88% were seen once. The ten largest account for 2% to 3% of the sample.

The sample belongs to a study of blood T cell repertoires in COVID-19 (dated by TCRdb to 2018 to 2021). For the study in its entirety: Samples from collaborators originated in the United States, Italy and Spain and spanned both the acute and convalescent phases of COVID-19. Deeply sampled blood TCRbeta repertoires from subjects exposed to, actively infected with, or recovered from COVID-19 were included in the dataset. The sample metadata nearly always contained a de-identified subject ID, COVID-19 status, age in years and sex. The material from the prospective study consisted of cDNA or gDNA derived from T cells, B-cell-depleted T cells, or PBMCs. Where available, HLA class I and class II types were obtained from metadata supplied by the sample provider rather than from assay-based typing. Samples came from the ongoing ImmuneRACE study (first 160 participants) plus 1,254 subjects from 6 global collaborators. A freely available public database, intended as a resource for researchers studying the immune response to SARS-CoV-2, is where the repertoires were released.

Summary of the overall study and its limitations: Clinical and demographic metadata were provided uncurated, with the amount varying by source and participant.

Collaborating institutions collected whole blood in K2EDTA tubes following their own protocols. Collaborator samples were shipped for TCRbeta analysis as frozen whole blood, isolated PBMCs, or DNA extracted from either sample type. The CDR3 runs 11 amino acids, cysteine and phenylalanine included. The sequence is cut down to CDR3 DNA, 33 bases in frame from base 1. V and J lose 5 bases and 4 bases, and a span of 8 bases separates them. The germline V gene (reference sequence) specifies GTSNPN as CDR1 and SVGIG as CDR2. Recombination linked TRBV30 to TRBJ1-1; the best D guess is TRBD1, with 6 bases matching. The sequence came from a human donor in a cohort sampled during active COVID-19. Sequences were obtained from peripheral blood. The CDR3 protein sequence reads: CAWGDTTEAFF. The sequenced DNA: TGTGCCTGGGGGGACACCACTGAAGCTTTCTTT. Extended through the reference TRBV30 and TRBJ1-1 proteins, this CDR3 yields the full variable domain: SQTIHQWPATLVQPVGSPLSLECTVEGTSNPNLYWYRQAAGRGLQLLFYSVGIGQISSEVPQNLSASRPQDRQFILSSKKLLLSDSGFYLCAWGDTTEAFFGQGTRLTVV.